Listed below are T cell receptor beta chains from one sample, sequenced in a study of blood T cell repertoires in COVID-19. Assay used: immunoSEQ multiplex PCR; TCRdb lists only in-frame clones, some missing. The table records around 190,000 clones, about 70% of them present only once. What was sequenced was peripheral blood. These receptors were collected from a woman aged 45-59 years with active or convalescent COVID-19. Each CDR3 is given with its conserved first and last residue. The order of the fields is clone size, D gene, J gene, V gene, CDR3 DNA, CDR3 protein. A D gene is named only where the DNA matches it firmly. Size tells how often a clone was seen (once, few, many) or the class of an expanded clone, and some rows leave it out.

size: .
D: .
J: TRBJ1-6
V: TRBV19
DNA: TGTGCCAAAAGATTGTGGGGATCGGGATCACCCCTCCACTTT
CDR3: CAKRLWGSGSPLHF

size: few
D: .
J: TRBJ1-2
V: TRBV5-6
DNA: TGTGCCAGCAGGGATGCGGAGTTCAGGGCCCAGGGCTACACCTTC
CDR3: CASRDAEFRAQGYTF

size: .
D: TRBD2
J: TRBJ2-7
V: TRBV18
DNA: TGTGCCAGCTCACCTTCCACCTCTCTAGCGGGGGGCGCCTACGAGCAGTACTTC
CDR3: CASSPSTSLAGGAYEQYF

size: .
D: .
J: TRBJ1-5
V: TRBV5-6
DNA: TGTGCCAGCAGCTTCGGGAGCAATCAGCCCCAGCATTTT
CDR3: CASSFGSNQPQHF

size: .
D: TRBD2
J: TRBJ2-1
V: TRBV5-1
DNA: TGCGCCAGCAGGGGCGGGGGGGCCGTCTACAATGAGCAGTTCTTC
CDR3: CASRGGGAVYNEQFF

size: .
D: TRBD1
J: TRBJ2-7
V: TRBV12-5
DNA: TGTGCTAGTGGTCTACACAGGGGGGCCTACGAGCAGTACTTC
CDR3: CASGLHRGAYEQYF

size: .
D: .
J: TRBJ1-1
V: TRBV7-9
DNA: TGTGCCAGCAGCTTAGTTCCAGGGACAAAGAACACTGAAGCTTTCTTT
CDR3: CASSLVPGTKNTEAFF

size: .
D: TRBD1
J: TRBJ1-4
V: TRBV5-6
DNA: TGTGCCAGCAGCTTGGCGACAGGGGCCTCGACTGAAAAACTGTTTTTT
CDR3: CASSLATGASTEKLFF

size: .
D: TRBD1
J: TRBJ1-1
V: TRBV7-8
DNA: TGTGCCAGCAGCTCGATCGGCAGGGGGCGAAAGCCGAACACTGAAGCTTTCTTT
CDR3: CASSSIGRGRKPNTEAFF

size: .
D: .
J: TRBJ2-7
V: TRBV4-3
DNA: TGCGCCAGCAGCCAAGAAGATACGGCCTACGAGCAGTACTTC
CDR3: CASSQEDTAYEQYF